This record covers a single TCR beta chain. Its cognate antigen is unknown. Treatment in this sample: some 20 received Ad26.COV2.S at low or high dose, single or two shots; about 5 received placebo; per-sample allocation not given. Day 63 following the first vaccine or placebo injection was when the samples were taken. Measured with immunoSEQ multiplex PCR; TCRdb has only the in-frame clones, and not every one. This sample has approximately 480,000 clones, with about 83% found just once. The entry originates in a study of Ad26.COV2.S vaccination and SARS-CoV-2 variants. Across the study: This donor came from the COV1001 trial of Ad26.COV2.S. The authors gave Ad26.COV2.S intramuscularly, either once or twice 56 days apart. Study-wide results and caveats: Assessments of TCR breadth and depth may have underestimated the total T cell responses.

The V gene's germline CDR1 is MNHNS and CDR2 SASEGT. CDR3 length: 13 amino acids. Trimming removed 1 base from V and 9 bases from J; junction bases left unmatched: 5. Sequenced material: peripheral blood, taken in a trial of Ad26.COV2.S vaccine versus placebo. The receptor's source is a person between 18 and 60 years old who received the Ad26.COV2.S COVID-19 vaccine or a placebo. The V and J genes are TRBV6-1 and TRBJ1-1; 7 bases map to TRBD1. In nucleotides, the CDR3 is TGTGCCAGCAGTGAAGTCCGGGACAGCAAAGCTTTCTTT. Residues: CASSEVRDSKAFF.